The 29 T cell receptor beta chains presented below share a single source sample, sequenced in a study of early T cells in non-severe SARS-CoV-2 infection. TCRdb reprocessed the 5' RACE reads with MiXCR, giving one entry per CDR3 protein. The table has about 33,000 distinct CDR3 sequences, under 6% seen once. Input material: whole blood. These receptors were obtained from an adult who was a healthcare worker with PCR-confirmed SARS-CoV-2 infection or an uninfected control (not recorded which).

This clonotype was recorded at least ten times. This sequence joins TRBV6-2 or TRBV6-3 and TRBJ1-1, with D perhaps TRBD1 (5 bases). CDR1 and CDR2 (germline): MNHEY, SVGEGT. V shed 0 bases and J shed 9 bases, with 8 bases lying between them. This CDR3 is built from 12 residues. DNA for the CDR3: TGTGCCAGCAGTTACTCGGACATCCAAGCTTTCTTT. Amino acids: CASSYSDIQAFF.

This clonotype was found many times. The gene calls are TRBV11-1 and TRBJ1-1, with D perhaps matching TRBD1 (5 bases). The CDR3 runs to 13 residues. V was trimmed by 3 bases and J by 1 base, leaving 6 bases between them. Germline CDR1 is SGHAT and CDR2 is FQDESV (reference sequence). The CDR3 is CASSLRGNTEAFF. The CDR3 nucleotides read TGTGCCAGCAGCTTGAGGGGGAACACTGAAGCTTTCTTT.

The gene calls are TRBV21-1 and TRBJ2-7; TRBD1, the table's D call, lacks a check against the DNA. TRBV21-1 is a recognized pseudogene. The CDR3 has 15 amino acids. The CDR3 region is CASSPPGTGDYEQYF. In nucleotides, the CDR3 is TGTGCCAGCAGCCCCCCGGGGACAGGGGACTACGAGCAGTACTTC.

The table lists this clonotype with many counts. The chain links TRBV7-2 to TRBJ2-5; 8 bases agree with TRBD1. Germline CDR1 reads SGHTA; CDR2 reads FQGNSA. Trimming removed 0 bases from V and 7 bases from J; junction bases left unmatched: 7. The CDR3 extends over 15 amino acids. The CDR3 loop is CASSLADRGAGTQYF. In DNA form, the CDR3 reads TGTGCCAGCAGCTTAGCAGACAGGGGCGCGGGGACCCAGTACTTC.

In its sample, this clonotype was seen many times. The chain combines TRBV11-2 with TRBJ2-2; TRBD1 or TRBD2 may be the D gene (6 bases each). Trimming pared 4 bases from V and 0 bases from J, leaving 12 bases between. The CDR3 is made up of 16 amino acids. Germline V CDR1 and CDR2: SGHAT, FQNNGV. DNA of the CDR3: TGTGCCAGCAGCTGGGGCGGGACACCGAACACCGGGGAGCTGTTTTTT. This codes for CASSWGGTPNTGELFF.

This clonotype was recorded at least ten times. The genes are TRBV3-2 and TRBJ1-5; the D call TRBD1 from the table was never checked on the DNA. TRBV3-2 is termed a pseudogene. The CDR3 is 17 amino acids. The CDR3 DNA reads TGTGCCAGCAGCCAAGGACGGGGGGCCGATAGCAATCAGCCCCAGCATTTT. Translated, it gives CASSQGRGADSNQPQHF.

The J gene is TRBJ2-7, the V gene TRBV20-1; the D is unclear. The length of the CDR3 is 16 residues. Germline-derived CDR1 and CDR2 are DFQATT and SNEGSKA (reference sequence). The germline V and J ends were trimmed by 2 bases and 2 bases, with 19 bases remaining between them. The CDR3 loop is CSARPSVVGRTYEQYF. The CDR3, as DNA: TGCAGTGCTAGACCGAGTGTGGTAGGGCGGACCTACGAGCAGTACTTC.

V and J are TRBV5-6 and TRBJ2-4; D gene uncertain. The CDR3 runs to 15 residues. Germline V gene lookup returns CDR1 SGHDT and CDR2 YYEEEE. Trimming pared 0 bases from V and 6 bases from J, leaving 13 bases between. In nucleotides, the CDR3 is TGTGCCAGCAGCTTGGACCATGCCTATGGAAACATTCAGTACTTC. Its protein is CASSLDHAYGNIQYF.

The table lists this clonotype with many counts. The V and J genes are TRBV20-1 and TRBJ1-2; 7 bases line up with TRBD1. Germline CDR1 is DFQATT and CDR2 is SNEGSKA (reference sequence). The CDR3 sequence is 11 residues long. As DNA, the CDR3 is TGCAGGGGTGGACAGGACTATGGCTACACCTTC. It translates to CRGGQDYGYTF.

This clonotype was counted ten times or more. The chain is built from TRBV10-1 and TRBJ2-5, with 7 bases fitting TRBD1. J gave up 5 bases and V 0 bases, and 6 bases lay outside the gene matches. The CDR3 has 15 amino acids. CDR1 and CDR2 (germline): WNHNN, SYGVQD (reference sequence). CDR3 coding DNA: TGCGCCAGCAGTGAGTCGAGACAGGGAGTTGAGACCCAGTACTTC. Translation gives CASSESRQGVETQYF.

This clonotype came up many times. This chain uses TRBV11-2 with TRBJ2-3; 8 bases are a match to TRBD2. After removal of 10 bases from V and 5 bases from J, the junction contained 8 bases not matched to a gene. The germline V gene has CDR1 SGHAT and CDR2 FQNNGV. There are 13 residues in the CDR3. The CDR3 loop reads CATTGGPLDTQYF. The CDR3 DNA follows: TGTGCCACGACGGGGGGGCCCTTAGATACGCAGTATTTT. The full variable domain, its missing parts supplied by reference TRBV11-2 and TRBJ2-3, is EAGVAQSPRYKIIEKRQSVAFWCNPISGHATLYWYQQILGQGPKLLIQFQNNGVVDDSQLPKDRFSAERLKGVDSTLKIQPAKLEDSAVYLCATTGGPLDTQYFGPGTRLTVL.

The sample holds many counts of this clonotype. The J gene is TRBJ2-3, the V gene TRBV7-2; 9 bases match TRBD1. J was trimmed by 0 bases and V by 5 bases; bases with no gene match: 3. CDR1 and CDR2 from the germline V gene are SGHTA and FQGNSA. The CDR3 runs to 15 residues. The CDR3 DNA is TGTGCCAGCAGCCGGGACAGGGCTAGCACAGATACGCAGTATTTT. Translating gives CASSRDRASTDTQYF.

The rearrangement uses TRBV7-8 and TRBJ1-2; D perhaps matches TRBD1 (6 bases). Germline CDR1 is SGHVS and CDR2 is FQNEAQ. V lost 5 bases to trimming and J lost 7 bases, with 14 bases between them. The CDR3 length is 13 residues. This chain's CDR3 is CASSQYRESGYTF. In DNA, the CDR3 is TGTGCCAGCAGCCAGTACAGGGAGAGTGGCTACACCTTC.

In its sample, this clonotype is medium-sized. The CDR3 DNA reads TGTGCCAGCAGCTTTTCACAGGGGGGCGAGTTAGGAAACATTCAGTACTTC. Encoded protein: CASSFSQGGELGNIQYF. V and J are TRBV7-2 and TRBJ2-4; 8 bases map to TRBD1. The germline gives CDR1 SGHTA, CDR2 FQGNSA. The CDR3 is 17 amino acids. V lost 3 bases to trimming and J lost 6 bases; unmatched junction nucleotides: 13.

At least ten counts were recorded for this clonotype. The chain uses TRBV12-3 or TRBV12-4 and TRBJ2-1; TRBD2 matches 9 bases. The CDR3 has 15 residues. The J segment lost 7 bases and the V segment lost 7 bases, leaving 11 bases of the junction unmatched. The chain's CDR3 is CASTHLAGGRNEQFF. CDR3 DNA sequence: TGTGCCAGCACCCACCTGGCGGGGGGGCGTAATGAGCAGTTCTTC.

This clonotype was counted ten times or more. The chain recombines TRBV6-4 with TRBJ1-6; 7 bases are a match to TRBD1. The V segment lost 0 bases and the J segment 6 bases; nucleotides outside the gene matches: 2. Germline CDR1 reads MRHNA; CDR2 reads SNTAGT. This CDR3 region has 15 residues. Here the CDR3 reads CASSDSRQGNSPLHF. CDR3 DNA: TGTGCCAGCAGTGACTCGAGACAGGGTAATTCACCCCTCCACTTT.

In its sample, this clonotype was seen a few times. The chain combines TRBV7-2 with TRBJ1-1; D is unclear. Germline V CDR1 and CDR2: SGHTA, FQGNSA. The CDR3 sequence is 13 residues long. V gave up 2 bases and J gave up 1 base, with 5 bases separating them. The CDR3 nucleotides read TGTGCCAGCAGCTTACAAGGGAACACTGAAGCTTTCTTT. As protein: CASSLQGNTEAFF.

There are a few counts of this clonotype. The chain combines TRBV19 with TRBJ2-1; 12 nucleotides agree with TRBD2. Germline V gives CDR1 LNHDA, CDR2 SQIVND (reference sequence). V dropped 6 bases and J dropped 9; count of bases not matched to a gene: 9. This CDR3 contains 15 residues. The CDR3 DNA follows: TGTGCCAGTAGGACTCTAGCGGGGGGGCGGATTGAGCAGTTCTTC. Protein sequence: CASRTLAGGRIEQFF.

This clonotype was detected many times. This chain joins TRBV7-6 and TRBJ2-2; D may correspond to TRBD1 or TRBD2 (5 bases each). Trimming removed 5 bases from V and 7 bases from J, with 11 bases in between. Germline-derived CDR1 and CDR2 are SGHVS and FNYEAQ. The CDR3 runs 13 residues. CDR3 DNA sequence: TGTGCCAGCAGCCCGGGGCAGGTCGGGGAGCTGTTTTTT. Its translation: CASSPGQVGELFF.

This clonotype was recorded at least ten times. V usage is TRBV10-3 and J usage is TRBJ1-2; D unclear. Trimming took 4 bases from V and 1 from J, leaving 10 bases between them. This CDR3 has 14 residues. The germline CDR1 and CDR2 sequences are ENHRY and SYGVKD. Here the CDR3 reads CAISADLVNYGYTF. The CDR3 nucleotides are TGTGCCATCAGTGCTGACCTCGTTAACTATGGCTACACCTTC.

This chain links TRBV2 with TRBJ2-3; D remains unclear. The V and J ends lost 6 bases and 1 base respectively, with 14 bases between them. The CDR3 is 15 amino acids. Germline V gene sequence: CDR1 SNHLY, CDR2 FYNNEI. The CDR3 coding sequence is TGTGCCAGCAGCCTCCGTGGACGAGGCACAGATACGCAGTATTTT. It translates to CASSLRGRGTDTQYF.

The chain is built from TRBV28 and TRBJ2-7; 7 bases agree with TRBD2. V shed 5 bases, J shed 2 bases, and the junction held 12 bases outside the gene matches. This CDR3 region has 16 residues. Germline V gene data show CDR1 as MDHEN and CDR2 as SYDVKM. The CDR3 bases are TGTGCCAGCAGTACGCAGACTAGCTTCCCCCCCTACGAGCAGTACTTC. Protein product: CASSTQTSFPPYEQYF.

This clonotype appeared many times. V gene TRBV28 combines with J gene TRBJ2-1; the D gene is possibly TRBD2 (6 bases). This CDR3 comprises 13 residues. V was trimmed by 10 bases and J by 3 bases, leaving 13 bases between them. CDR1 is MDHEN, CDR2 SYDVKM, per germline. The CDR3 DNA sequence: TGTGCCACCGAGGGCGGGAACTACAATGAGCAGTTCTTC. Translation gives CATEGGNYNEQFF. Combining the CDR3 with reference TRBV28 and TRBJ2-1 gives the whole variable domain DVKVTQSSRYLVKRTGEKVFLECVQDMDHENMFWYRQDPGLGLRLIYFSYDVKMKEKGDIPEGYSVSREKKERFSLILESASTNQTSMYLCATEGGNYNEQFFGPGTRLTVL.

This clonotype was observed at least ten times. The rearrangement uses TRBV7-3 and TRBJ1-6; the match to TRBD1 covers 7 bases. This CDR3 has 15 residues. V gave up 4 bases and J gave up 7 bases; unmatched junction bases: 7. Germline CDR1 reads SGHTA; CDR2 reads FQGTGA. The DNA for the CDR3 is TGTGCCAGCAGCTCCCAGGGGGGCGGCAATTCACCCCTCCACTTT. Protein product: CASSSQGGGNSPLHF.

The chain employs TRBV29-1 and TRBJ2-3, with D maybe TRBD1 (5 bases). The V end lost 4 bases, the J end lost 2 bases, and 10 bases lay between the germline ends. Germline assignment: CDR1 SQVTM and CDR2 ANQGSEA. CDR3 size: 13 residues. For the CDR3, the DNA is TGCAGCGTTGGACAGAGTTACACAGATACGCAGTATTTT. As protein: CSVGQSYTDTQYF.

A few counts support this clonotype. The chain employs TRBV2 and TRBJ1-3; D gene ambiguous. The V gene's germline CDR1 is SNHLY and CDR2 FYNNEI. The CDR3 sequence is 14 residues long. Trimming cost V 7 bases and J 5 bases, with 15 bases left between them. Here the CDR3 reads CASKGLVSRNTIYF. The CDR3 nucleotides read TGTGCCAGCAAAGGATTGGTTTCCCGAAACACCATATATTTT. Variable domain in full (rest from reference TRBV2 and TRBJ1-3): EPEVTQTPSHQVTQMGQEVILRCVPISNHLYFYWYRQILGQKVEFLVSFYNNEISEKSEIFDDQFSVERPDGSNFTLKIRSTKLEDSAMYFCASKGLVSRNTIYFGEGSWLTVV.

This clonotype showed up just a few times. The chain joins TRBV2 to TRBJ2-1; 7 positions agree with TRBD2. Trimming removed 8 bases from V and 8 bases from J; junction bases left unmatched: 6. Germline lookup yields CDR1 SNHLY and CDR2 FYNNEI. There are 12 residues in the CDR3. The CDR3 reads CASGGRGHEQFF. As DNA, the CDR3 is TGTGCCAGCGGGGGGAGGGGCCATGAGCAGTTCTTC.

This clonotype was seen repeatedly, ten times or more. V and J are TRBV6-1 and TRBJ1-1; perhaps TRBD1 as D (5 bases). CDR1 MNHNS and CDR2 SASEGT come from the germline V gene. The CDR3 length is 15 residues. V gave up 7 bases and J gave up 7 bases, with 22 bases separating them. This CDR3 is CASTRSEGQGDEAFF. CDR3 nucleotides: TGTGCCAGCACCCGGTCGGAGGGCCAAGGGGATGAAGCTTTCTTT.

This clonotype occurred a few times. V usage is TRBV6-5 and J usage is TRBJ1-6, with D tentatively TRBD1 (6 bases). V was shortened by 6 bases and J by 10 bases, with 16 bases between the two germline ends. This CDR3 has 14 amino acids. Germline V lookup: CDR1 MNHEY, CDR2 SVGAGI. CDR3 protein: CASRSQGSQSPLHF. DNA of the CDR3: TGTGCCAGCAGATCACAGGGTTCACAATCACCCCTCCACTTT.